This record looks at one T cell receptor beta chain sequence and its context. Its antigen is not identified. V gave up 2 bases and J gave up 2 bases, with 13 bases separating them. Germline V gene sequence: CDR1 SGHNT, CDR2 YYREEE (reference sequence). The CDR3 consists of 15 residues. This record comes from a study of cytomegalovirus exposure and HLA in healthy donors. Study overall: Some 91 million unique TCRs from HLA-typed donors were held in an early release of data. Findings and limits, study-wide: Donors belonging to an Asian-associated ancestry cluster reportedly showed fewer N-insertions in productive TCRs than the roughly 670-donor mean, according to what a later analysis found.

It was with 60 Vbeta and 13 Jbeta primers that the PCR ran. Profiled with immunoSEQ multiplex PCR; TCRdb holds only in-frame clones, not every one. The sample records roughly 160,000 clones, approximately 79% being singletons. The source material was PBMCs. The sequence came from a man between 60 and 70 years old in good health and CMV-seronegative. The chain combines TRBV5-4 with TRBJ1-2; possible D gene TRBD1, 5 bases. The CDR3 loop is CASSLLDRPNYGYTF. The CDR3 DNA reads as TGTGCCAGCAGCTTATTAGACAGACCAAACTATGGCTACACCTTC.